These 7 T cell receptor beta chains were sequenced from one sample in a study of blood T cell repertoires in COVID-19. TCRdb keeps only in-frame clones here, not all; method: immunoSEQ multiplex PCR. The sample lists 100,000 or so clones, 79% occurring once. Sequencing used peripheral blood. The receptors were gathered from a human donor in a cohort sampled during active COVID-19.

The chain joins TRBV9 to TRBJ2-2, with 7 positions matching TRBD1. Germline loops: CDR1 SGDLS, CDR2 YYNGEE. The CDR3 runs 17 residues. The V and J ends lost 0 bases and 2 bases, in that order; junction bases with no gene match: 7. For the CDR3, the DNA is TGTGCCAGCAGCGTAGAGGCGGACAGGTTTAACACCGGGGAGCTGTTTTTT. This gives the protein CASSVEADRFNTGELFF.

This CDR3 reads CASSSREGNQPQHF. The CDR3 bases are TGTGCCAGCAGTTCCAGGGAAGGGAATCAGCCCCAGCATTTT. V gene TRBV6-5 combines with J gene TRBJ1-5; D is possibly TRBD1 (5 bases). Germline lookup yields CDR1 MNHEY and CDR2 SVGAGI. V gave up 4 bases and J gave up 4 bases, with 11 bases separating them. The CDR3 loop spans 14 amino acids.

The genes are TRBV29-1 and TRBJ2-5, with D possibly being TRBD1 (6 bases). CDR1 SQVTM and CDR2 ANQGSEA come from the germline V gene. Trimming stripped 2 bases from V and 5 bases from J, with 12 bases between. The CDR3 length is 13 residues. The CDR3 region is CSVEIQGGETQYF. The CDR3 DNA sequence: TGCAGCGTTGAAATACAGGGTGGGGAGACCCAGTACTTC.

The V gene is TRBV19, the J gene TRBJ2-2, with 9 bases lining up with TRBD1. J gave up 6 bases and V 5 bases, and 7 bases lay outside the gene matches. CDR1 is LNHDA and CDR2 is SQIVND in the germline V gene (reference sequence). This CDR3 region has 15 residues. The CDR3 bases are TGTGCCAGTAGTTTACAGGGGGCTAAAGCCGGGGAGCTGTTTTTT. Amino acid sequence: CASSLQGAKAGELFF.

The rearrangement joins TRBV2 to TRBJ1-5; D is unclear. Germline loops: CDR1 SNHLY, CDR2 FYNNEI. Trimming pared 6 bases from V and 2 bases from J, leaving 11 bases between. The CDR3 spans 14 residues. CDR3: CASSPTYGNQPQHF. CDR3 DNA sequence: TGTGCCAGCAGCCCAACCTATGGCAATCAGCCCCAGCATTTT.

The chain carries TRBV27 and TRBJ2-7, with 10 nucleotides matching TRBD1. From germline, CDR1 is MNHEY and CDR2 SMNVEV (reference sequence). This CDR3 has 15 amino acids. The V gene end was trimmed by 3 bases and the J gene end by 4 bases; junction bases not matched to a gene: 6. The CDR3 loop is CASSFRRTGGYEQYF. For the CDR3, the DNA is TGTGCCAGCAGTTTTCGACGGACAGGGGGGTACGAGCAGTACTTC.

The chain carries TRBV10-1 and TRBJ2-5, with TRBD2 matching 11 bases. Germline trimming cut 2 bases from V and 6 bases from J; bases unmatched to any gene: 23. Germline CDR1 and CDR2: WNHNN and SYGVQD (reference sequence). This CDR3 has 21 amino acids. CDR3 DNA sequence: TGCGCCAGCAGTGAGAACCGGACAGGGTGGTATGCTAGCGGGAGGTTGAAGACCCAGTACTTC. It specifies CASSENRTGWYASGRLKTQYF.